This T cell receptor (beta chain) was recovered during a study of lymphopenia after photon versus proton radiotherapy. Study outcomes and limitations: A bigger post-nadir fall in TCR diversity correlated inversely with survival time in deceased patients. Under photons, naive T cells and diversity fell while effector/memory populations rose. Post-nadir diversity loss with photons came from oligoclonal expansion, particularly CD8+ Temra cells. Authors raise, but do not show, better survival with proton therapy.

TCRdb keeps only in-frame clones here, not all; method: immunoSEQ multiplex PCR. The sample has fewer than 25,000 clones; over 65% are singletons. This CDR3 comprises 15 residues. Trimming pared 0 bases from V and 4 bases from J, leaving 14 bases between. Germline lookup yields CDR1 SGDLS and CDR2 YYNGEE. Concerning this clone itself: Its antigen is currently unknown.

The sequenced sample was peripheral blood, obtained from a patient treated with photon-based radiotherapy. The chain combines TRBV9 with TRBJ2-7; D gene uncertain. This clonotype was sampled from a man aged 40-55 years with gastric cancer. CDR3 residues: CASSVEGSSYYEQYF. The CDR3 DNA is TGTGCCAGCAGCGTAGAAGGGTCAAGTTATTACGAGCAGTACTTC.